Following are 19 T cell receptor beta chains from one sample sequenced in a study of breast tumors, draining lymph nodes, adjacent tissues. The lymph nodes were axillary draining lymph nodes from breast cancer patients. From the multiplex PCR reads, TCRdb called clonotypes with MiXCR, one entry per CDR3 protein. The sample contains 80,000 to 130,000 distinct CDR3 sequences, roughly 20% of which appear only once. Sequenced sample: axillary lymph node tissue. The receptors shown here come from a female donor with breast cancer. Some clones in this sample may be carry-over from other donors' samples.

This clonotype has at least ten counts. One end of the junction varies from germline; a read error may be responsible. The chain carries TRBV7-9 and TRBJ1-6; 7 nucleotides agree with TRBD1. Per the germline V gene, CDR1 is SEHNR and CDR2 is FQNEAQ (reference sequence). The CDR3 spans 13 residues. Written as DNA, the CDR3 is TGTGCCTGCAGTGCAGGACAGGATTCACCCCTCCACTTT. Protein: CACSAGQDSPLHF. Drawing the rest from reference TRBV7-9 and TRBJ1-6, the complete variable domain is DTGVSQNPRHKITKRGQNVTFRCDPISEHNRLYWYRQTLGQGPEFLTYFQNEAQLEKSRLLSDRFSAERPKGSFSTLEIQRTEQGDSAMYLCACSAGQDSPLHFGNGTRLTVT.

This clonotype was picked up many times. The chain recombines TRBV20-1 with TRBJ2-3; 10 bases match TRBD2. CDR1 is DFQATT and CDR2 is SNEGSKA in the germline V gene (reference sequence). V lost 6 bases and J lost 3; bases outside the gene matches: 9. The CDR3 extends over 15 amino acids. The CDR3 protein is CSATRAGGRTDTQYF. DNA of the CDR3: TGCAGTGCAACCCGAGCGGGAGGGAGGACAGATACGCAGTATTTT.

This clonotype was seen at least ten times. The CDR3: CASSLGPSGRNEQFF. CDR3 bases: TGTGCCAGCAGCTTAGGTCCCAGCGGGAGGAATGAGCAGTTCTTC. The chain is built from TRBV7-8 and TRBJ2-1; 9 nucleotides line up with TRBD2. Germline values: CDR1 SGHVS, CDR2 FQNEAQ. This CDR3 has 15 amino acids. With V trimmed by 1 base and J by 7 bases, 5 bases remained unmatched.

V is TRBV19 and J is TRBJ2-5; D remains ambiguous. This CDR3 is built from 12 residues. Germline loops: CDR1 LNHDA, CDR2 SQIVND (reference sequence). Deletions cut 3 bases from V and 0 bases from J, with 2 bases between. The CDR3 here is CASSMYQETQYF. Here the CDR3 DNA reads TGTGCCAGTAGTATGTACCAAGAGACCCAGTACTTC. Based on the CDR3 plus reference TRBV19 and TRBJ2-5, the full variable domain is DGGITQSPKYLFRKEGQNVTLSCEQNLNHDAMYWYRQDPGQGLRLIYYSQIVNDFQKGDIAEGYSVSREKKESFPLTVTSAQKNPTAFYLCASSMYQETQYFGPGTRLLVL.

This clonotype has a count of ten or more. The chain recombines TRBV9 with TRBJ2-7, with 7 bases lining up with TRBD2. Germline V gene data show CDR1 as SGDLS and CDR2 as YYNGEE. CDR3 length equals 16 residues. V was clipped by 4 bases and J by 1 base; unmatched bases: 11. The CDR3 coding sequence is TGTGCCAGCAGCCCCCGTGGGGGGGTCTTATCCTACGAGCAGTACTTC. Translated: CASSPRGGVLSYEQYF.

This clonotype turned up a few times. For the CDR3, the DNA is TGTGCCAGCTCAGGACAACCCATATATGGCTACACCTTC. Encoded protein: CASSGQPIYGYTF. This chain joins TRBV18 and TRBJ1-2; D may be TRBD1 (5 bases). Germline CDR1 and CDR2: KGHSH and LQKENI. The ends were cut back, 5 bases at V and 5 bases at J, with 12 bases in the middle. The CDR3 is 13 amino acids.

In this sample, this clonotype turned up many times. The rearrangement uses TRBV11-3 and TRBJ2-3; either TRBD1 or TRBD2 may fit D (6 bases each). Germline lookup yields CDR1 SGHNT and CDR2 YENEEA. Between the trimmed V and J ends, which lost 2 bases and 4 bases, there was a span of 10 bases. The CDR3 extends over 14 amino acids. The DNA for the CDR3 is TGTGCCAGCAGCTTATCGGGGGCGGCAGATACGCAGTATTTT. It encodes CASSLSGAADTQYF. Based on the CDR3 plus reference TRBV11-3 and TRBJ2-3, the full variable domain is EAGVVQSPRYKIIEKKQPVAFWCNPISGHNTLYWYLQNLGQGPELLIRYENEEAVDDSQLPKDRFSAERLKGVDSTLKIQPAELGDSAVYLCASSLSGAADTQYFGPGTRLTVL.

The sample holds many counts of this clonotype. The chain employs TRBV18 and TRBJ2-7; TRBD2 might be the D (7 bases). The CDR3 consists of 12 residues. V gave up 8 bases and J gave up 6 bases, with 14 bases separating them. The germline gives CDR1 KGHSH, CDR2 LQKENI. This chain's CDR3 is CASGGGKFEQYF. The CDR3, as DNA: TGTGCCAGCGGCGGGGGCAAGTTCGAGCAGTACTTC.

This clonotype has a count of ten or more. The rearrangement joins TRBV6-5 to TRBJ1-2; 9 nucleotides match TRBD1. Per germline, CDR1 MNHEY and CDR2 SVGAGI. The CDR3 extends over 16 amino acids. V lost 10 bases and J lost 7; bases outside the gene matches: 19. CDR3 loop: CATIRDRVPYGRGYTF. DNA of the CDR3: TGTGCCACCATTAGGGACAGGGTCCCGTATGGACGTGGCTACACCTTC.

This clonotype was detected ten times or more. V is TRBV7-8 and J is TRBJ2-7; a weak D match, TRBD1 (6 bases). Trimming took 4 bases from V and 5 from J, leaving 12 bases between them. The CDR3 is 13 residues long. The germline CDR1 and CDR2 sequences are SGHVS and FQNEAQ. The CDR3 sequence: CASSSGVLNEQYF. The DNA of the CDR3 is TGTGCCAGCAGCTCAGGGGTACTAAACGAGCAGTACTTC. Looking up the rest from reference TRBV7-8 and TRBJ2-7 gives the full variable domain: GAGVSQSPRYKVAKRGQDVALRCDPISGHVSLFWYQQALGQGPEFLTYFQNEAQLDKSGLPSDRFFAERPEGSVSTLKIQRTQQEDSAVYLCASSSGVLNEQYFGPGTRLTVT.

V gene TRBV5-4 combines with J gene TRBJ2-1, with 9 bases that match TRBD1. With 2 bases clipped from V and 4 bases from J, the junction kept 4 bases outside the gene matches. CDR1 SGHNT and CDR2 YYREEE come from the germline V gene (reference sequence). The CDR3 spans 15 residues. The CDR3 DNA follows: TGTGCCAGCAGCTTCGACAGGGGGGGTTACAATGAGCAGTTCTTC. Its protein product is CASSFDRGGYNEQFF.

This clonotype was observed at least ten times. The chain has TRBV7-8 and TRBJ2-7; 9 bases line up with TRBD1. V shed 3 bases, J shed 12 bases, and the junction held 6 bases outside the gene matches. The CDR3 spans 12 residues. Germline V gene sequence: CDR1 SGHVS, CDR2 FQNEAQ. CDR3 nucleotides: TGTGCCAGCAGCTTTAGACAGGGGGGCGCGTACTTC. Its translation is CASSFRQGGAYF.

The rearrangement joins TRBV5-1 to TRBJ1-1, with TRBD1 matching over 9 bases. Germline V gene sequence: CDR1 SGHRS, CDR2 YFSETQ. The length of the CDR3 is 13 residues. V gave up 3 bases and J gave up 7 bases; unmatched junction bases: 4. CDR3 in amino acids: CASSSTGGFEAFF. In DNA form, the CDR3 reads TGCGCCAGCAGCTCCACAGGGGGCTTTGAAGCTTTCTTT.

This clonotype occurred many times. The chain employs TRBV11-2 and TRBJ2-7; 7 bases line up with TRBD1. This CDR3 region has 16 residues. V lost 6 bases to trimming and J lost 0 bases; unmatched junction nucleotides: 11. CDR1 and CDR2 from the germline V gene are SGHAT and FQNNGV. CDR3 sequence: CASRPLTGQNSYEQYF. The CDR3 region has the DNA TGTGCCAGCAGACCCCTTACGGGACAGAACTCCTACGAGCAGTACTTC.

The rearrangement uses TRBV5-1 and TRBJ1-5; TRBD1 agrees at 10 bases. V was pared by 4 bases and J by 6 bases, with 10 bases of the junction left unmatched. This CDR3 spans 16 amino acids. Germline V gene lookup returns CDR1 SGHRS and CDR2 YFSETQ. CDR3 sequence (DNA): TGCGCCAGCAGCGCCGGGACAGGGGATTTGGGTCAGCCCCAGCATTTT. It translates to CASSAGTGDLGQPQHF.

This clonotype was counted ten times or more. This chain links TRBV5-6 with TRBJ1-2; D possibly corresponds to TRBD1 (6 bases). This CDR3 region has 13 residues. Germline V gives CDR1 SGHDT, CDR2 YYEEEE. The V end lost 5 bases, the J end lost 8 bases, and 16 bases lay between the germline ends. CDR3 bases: TGTGCCAGCAGTAGTAGGGGGACTGGAGGCTACACCTTC. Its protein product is CASSSRGTGGYTF.

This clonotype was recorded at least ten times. The CDR3 sequence: CASMRTLRDYYGYTF. In nucleotides, the CDR3 is TGTGCCAGCATGCGGACCTTACGGGATTACTATGGCTACACCTTC. V usage is TRBV6-1 and J usage is TRBJ1-2; no firm D call. The CDR3 has 15 residues. V was cut by 7 bases and J by 3 bases, with 18 bases left in between. Looked up from germline, CDR1 is MNHNS and CDR2 is SASEGT.

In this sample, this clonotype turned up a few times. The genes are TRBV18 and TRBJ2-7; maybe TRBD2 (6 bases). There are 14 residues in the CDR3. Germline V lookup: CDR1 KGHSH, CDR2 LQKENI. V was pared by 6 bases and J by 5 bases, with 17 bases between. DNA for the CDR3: TGTGCCAGCTCCTGGGGTAGGGGAGGACACGAGCAGTACTTC. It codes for CASSWGRGGHEQYF.

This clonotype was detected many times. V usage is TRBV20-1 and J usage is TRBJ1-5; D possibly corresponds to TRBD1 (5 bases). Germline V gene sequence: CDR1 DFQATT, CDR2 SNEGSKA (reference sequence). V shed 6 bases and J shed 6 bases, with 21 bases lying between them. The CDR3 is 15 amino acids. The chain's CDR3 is CSATDKGSLGQPQHF. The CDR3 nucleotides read TGCAGTGCAACGGACAAGGGGAGCTTGGGTCAGCCCCAGCATTTT.